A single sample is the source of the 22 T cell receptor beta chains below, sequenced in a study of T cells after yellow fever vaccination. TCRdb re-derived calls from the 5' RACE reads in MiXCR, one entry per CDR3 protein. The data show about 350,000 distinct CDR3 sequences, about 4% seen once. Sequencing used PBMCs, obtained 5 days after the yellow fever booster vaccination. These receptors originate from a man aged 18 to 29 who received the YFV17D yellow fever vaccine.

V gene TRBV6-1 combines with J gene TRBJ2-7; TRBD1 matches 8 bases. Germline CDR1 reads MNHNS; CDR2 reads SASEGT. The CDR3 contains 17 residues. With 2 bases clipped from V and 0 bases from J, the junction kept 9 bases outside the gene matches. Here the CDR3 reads CASSEPGQGASSYEQYF. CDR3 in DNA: TGTGCCAGCAGTGAACCCGGACAGGGCGCGAGCTCCTACGAGCAGTACTTC.

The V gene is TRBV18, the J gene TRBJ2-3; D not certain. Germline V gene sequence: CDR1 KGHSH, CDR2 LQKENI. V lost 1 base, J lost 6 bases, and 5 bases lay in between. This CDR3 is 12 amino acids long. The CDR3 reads CASSPQLDTQYF. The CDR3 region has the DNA TGTGCCAGCTCACCACAGCTCGATACGCAGTATTTT.

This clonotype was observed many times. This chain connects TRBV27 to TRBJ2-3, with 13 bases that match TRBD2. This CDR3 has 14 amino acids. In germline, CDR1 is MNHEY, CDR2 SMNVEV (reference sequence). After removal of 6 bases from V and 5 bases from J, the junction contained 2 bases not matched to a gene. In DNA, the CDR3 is TGTGCCAGCAGACTAGCGGGGGGGCAAGATACGCAGTATTTT. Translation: CASRLAGGQDTQYF.

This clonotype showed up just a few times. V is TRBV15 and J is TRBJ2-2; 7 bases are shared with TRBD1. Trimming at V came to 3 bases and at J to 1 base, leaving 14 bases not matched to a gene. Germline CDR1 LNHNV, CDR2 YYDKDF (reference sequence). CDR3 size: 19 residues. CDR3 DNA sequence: TGTGCCACCAGCAGTGGAGACAGGGTGTTTGGATTGAACACCGGGGAGCTGTTTTTT. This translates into CATSSGDRVFGLNTGELFF.

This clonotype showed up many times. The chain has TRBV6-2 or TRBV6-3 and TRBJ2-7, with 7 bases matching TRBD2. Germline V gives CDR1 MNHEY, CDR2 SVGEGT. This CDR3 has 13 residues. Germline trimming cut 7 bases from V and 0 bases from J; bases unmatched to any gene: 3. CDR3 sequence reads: CASKAGSSYEQYV. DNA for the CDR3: TGTGCCAGCAAAGCGGGGAGCTCCTACGAGCAGTACGTC.

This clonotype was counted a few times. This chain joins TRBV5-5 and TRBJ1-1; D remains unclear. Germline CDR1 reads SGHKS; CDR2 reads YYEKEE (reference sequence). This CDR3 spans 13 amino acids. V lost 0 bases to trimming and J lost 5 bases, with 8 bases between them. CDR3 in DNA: TGTGCCAGCAGCTTGGTCTCTATGACTGAAGCTTTCTTT. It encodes CASSLVSMTEAFF.

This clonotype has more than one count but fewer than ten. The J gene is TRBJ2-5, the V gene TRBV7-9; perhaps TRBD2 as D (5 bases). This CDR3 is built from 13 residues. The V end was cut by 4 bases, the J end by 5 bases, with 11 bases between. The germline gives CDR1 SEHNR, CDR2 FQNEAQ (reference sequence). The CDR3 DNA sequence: TGTGCCAGCAGCTCACGGGGTGAGGAGACCCAGTACTTC. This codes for CASSSRGEETQYF.

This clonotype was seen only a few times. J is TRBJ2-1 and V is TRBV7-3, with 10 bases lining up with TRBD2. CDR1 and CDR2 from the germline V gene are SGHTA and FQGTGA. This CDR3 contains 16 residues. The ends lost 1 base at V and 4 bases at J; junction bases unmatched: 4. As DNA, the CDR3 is TGTGCCAGCAGCTTAAGGCCTAGCGGGAGATACAATGAGCAGTTCTTC. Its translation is CASSLRPSGRYNEQFF.

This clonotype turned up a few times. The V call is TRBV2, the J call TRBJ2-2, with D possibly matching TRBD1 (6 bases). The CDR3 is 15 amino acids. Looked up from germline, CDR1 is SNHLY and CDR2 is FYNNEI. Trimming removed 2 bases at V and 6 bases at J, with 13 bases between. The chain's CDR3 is CASSEQGQGSGELFF. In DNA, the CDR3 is TGTGCCAGCAGTGAACAGGGCCAGGGGTCCGGGGAGCTGTTTTTT.

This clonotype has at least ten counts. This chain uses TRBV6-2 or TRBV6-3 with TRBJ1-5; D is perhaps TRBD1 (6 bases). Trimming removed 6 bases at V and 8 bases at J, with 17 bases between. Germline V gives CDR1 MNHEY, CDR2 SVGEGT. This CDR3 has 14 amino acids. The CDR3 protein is CASSSTGNEEPQHF. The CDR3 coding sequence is TGTGCCAGCAGCTCAACAGGGAATGAGGAGCCCCAGCATTTT.

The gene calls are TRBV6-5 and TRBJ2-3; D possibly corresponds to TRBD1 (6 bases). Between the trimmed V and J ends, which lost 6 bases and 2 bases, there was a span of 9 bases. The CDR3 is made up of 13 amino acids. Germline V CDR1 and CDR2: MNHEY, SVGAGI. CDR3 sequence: CASRAGATDTQYF. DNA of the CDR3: TGTGCCAGCAGAGCAGGGGCCACAGATACGCAGTATTTT.

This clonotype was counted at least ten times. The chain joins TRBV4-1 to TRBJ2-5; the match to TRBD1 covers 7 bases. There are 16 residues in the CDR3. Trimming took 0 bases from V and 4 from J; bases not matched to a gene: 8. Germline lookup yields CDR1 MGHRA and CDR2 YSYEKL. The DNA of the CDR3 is TGCGCCAGCAGCCAAGATCTGGGGGCAGGGGGAGAGACCCAGTACTTC. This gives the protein CASSQDLGAGGETQYF.

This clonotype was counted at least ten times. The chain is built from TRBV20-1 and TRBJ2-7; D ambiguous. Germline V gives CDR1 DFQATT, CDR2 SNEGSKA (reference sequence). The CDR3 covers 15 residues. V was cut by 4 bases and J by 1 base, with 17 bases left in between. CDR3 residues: CSANTPIRRSYEQYF. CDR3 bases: TGCAGTGCTAATACTCCCATCCGGCGGTCCTACGAGCAGTACTTC.

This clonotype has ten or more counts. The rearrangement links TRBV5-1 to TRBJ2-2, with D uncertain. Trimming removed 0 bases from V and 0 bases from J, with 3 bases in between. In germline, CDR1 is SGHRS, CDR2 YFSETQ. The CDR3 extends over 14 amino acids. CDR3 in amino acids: CASSLDPNTGELFF. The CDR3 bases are TGCGCCAGCAGCTTGGATCCGAACACCGGGGAGCTGTTTTTT.

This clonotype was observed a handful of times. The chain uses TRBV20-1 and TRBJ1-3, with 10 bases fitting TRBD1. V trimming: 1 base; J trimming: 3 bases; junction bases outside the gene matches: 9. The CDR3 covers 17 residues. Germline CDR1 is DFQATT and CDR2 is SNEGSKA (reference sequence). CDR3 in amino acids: CSARGGQGRPFGNTIYF. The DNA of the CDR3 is TGCAGTGCTAGAGGGGGACAGGGGAGACCGTTTGGAAACACCATATATTTT.

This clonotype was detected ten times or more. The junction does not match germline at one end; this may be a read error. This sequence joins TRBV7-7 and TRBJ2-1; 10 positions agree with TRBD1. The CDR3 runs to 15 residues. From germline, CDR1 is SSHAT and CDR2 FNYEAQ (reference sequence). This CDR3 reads CASSLGDRGYNEQFF. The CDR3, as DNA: TGTGCTAGCAGCTTAGGGGACAGGGGATACAATGAGCAGTTCTTC.

CDR3 loop: CASSGQTLNTGELFF. CDR3 nucleotide sequence: TGCGCCAGCAGTGGTCAGACCCTGAACACCGGGGAGCTGTTTTTT. V is TRBV5-1 and J is TRBJ2-2; D gene ambiguous. The germline V gene has CDR1 SGHRS and CDR2 YFSETQ. The CDR3 covers 15 residues. Trimming shortened V by 5 bases and J by 1 base, and 12 bases separated the two germline ends.

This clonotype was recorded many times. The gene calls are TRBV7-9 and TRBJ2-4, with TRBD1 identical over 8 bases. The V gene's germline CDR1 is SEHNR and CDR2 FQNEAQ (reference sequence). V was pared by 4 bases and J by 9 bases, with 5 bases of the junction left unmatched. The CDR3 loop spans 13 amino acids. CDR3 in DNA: TGTGCCAGCAGCTGGGGACAGGACCCCATTCAGTACTTC. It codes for CASSWGQDPIQYF. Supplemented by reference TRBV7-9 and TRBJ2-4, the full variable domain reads DTGVSQNPRHKITKRGQNVTFRCDPISEHNRLYWYRQTLGQGPEFLTYFQNEAQLEKSRLLSDRFSAERPKGSFSTLEIQRTEQGDSAMYLCASSWGQDPIQYFGAGTRLSVL.

The CDR3 region is CASSYSKAGGAYGYTF. The CDR3 DNA is TGTGCCAGCAGTTACTCGAAGGCAGGGGGAGCCTATGGCTACACCTTC. This rearrangement joins TRBV6-5 to TRBJ1-2, with 7 nucleotides matching TRBD1. This CDR3 is 16 amino acids long. Per germline, CDR1 MNHEY and CDR2 SVGAGI. Germline trimming cut 0 bases from V and 4 bases from J; bases unmatched to any gene: 8.

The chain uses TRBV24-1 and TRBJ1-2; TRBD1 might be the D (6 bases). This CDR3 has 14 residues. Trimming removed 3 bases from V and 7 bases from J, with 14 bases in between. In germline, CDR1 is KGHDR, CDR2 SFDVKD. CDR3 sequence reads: CATSDAGTRIGYTF. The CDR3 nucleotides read TGTGCCACCAGTGATGCCGGGACAAGAATTGGCTACACCTTC.

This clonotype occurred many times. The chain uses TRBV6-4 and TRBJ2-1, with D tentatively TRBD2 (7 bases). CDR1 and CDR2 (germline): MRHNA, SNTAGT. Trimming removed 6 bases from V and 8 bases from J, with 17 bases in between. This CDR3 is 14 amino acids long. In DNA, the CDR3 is TGTGCCAGCAGCTCGGCGGGGGAGGGGGATGAGCAGTTCTTC. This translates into CASSSAGEGDEQFF.

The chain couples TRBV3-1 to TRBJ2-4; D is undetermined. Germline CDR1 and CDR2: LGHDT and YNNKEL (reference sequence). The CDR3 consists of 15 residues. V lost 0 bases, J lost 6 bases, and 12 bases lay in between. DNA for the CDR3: TGTGCCAGCAGCCAAGATCTCTCCTGGGGAAACATTCAGTACTTC. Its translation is CASSQDLSWGNIQYF.